These 27 T cell receptor beta chains were all obtained from the same sample, sequenced in a study of OX40 agonist ivuxolimab in advanced cancers. Assay used: immunoSEQ multiplex PCR; TCRdb lists only in-frame clones, some missing. The repertoire includes about 70,000 clones, roughly 80% of them detected once, and about 1.1% sits in the top ten. The sample was CD4+ or CD8+ T cells sorted from blood, taken in a trial of the OX40 agonist ivuxolimab. The source of these receptors is an adult with an advanced solid tumor such as melanoma, head and neck, liver or kidney cancer.

The chain couples TRBV2 to TRBJ1-2; D might be TRBD1 (6 bases). CDR1 is SNHLY and CDR2 is FYNNEI in the germline V gene. The CDR3 contains 15 residues. V was clipped by 5 bases and J by 4 bases, with 17 bases between them. CDR3 amino acids: CASSYKRQASYGYTF. The CDR3 DNA reads as TGTGCCAGCAGTTATAAACGACAGGCCTCCTATGGCTACACCTTC.

In its sample, this clone was seen a few times. This chain uses TRBV5-1 with TRBJ2-1; tentatively, D is TRBD1 or TRBD2 (5 bases each). Trimming left V 4 bases short and J 8 bases short, with 22 bases between. Germline V gene sequence: CDR1 SGHRS, CDR2 YFSETQ. The CDR3 loop spans 16 amino acids. CDR3 nucleotides: TGCGCCAGCAGCGACACCGGGGCATCGCTAGTTGATGAGCAGTTCTTC. This sequence encodes CASSDTGASLVDEQFF.

This clone was observed once. The chain's CDR3 is CASKEELQETQYF. The CDR3 nucleotides read TGCGCCAGCAAAGAGGAACTCCAAGAGACCCAGTACTTC. The V call is TRBV5-1, the J call TRBJ2-5, with D hard to call. V lost 6 bases and J lost 1, with 10 bases in between. The CDR3 length is 13 residues. In germline, CDR1 is SGHRS, CDR2 YFSETQ.

This clone has just one count. This rearrangement joins TRBV11-3 to TRBJ2-3; 9 nucleotides align to TRBD2. With 7 bases clipped from V and 5 bases from J, the junction kept 13 bases outside the gene matches. The CDR3 is made up of 16 amino acids. Looked up from germline, CDR1 is SGHNT and CDR2 is YENEEA. The CDR3 nucleotides read TGTGCCAGCACCCTTAAGGGCGGGGGGGCCGGAGATACGCAGTATTTT. Amino acids: CASTLKGGGAGDTQYF.

The rearrangement uses TRBV5-1 and TRBJ2-3, with a tentative D call TRBD2 (6 bases). Germline-derived CDR1 and CDR2 are SGHRS and YFSETQ. V lost 6 bases and J lost 4, with 15 bases in between. CDR3 length: 14 amino acids. The CDR3 nucleotides are TGCGCCAGCACGCAGGACTATGGGGCAGATACGCAGTATTTT. Translating it yields CASTQDYGADTQYF.

J is TRBJ1-1 and V is TRBV29-1; D is ambiguous. Looked up from germline, CDR1 is SQVTM and CDR2 is ANQGSEA. CDR3 length: 13 amino acids. V lost 4 bases, J lost 1 base, and 10 bases lay in between. CDR3 DNA: TGCAGCGTTGGAACGGGCCCGAACACTGAAGCTTTCTTT. It yields the protein CSVGTGPNTEAFF.

The gene calls are TRBV19 and TRBJ2-1, with D perhaps TRBD1 or TRBD2 (5 bases each). The CDR3 consists of 10 residues. Germline V gene sequence: CDR1 LNHDA, CDR2 SQIVND (reference sequence). The V end was cut by 6 bases, the J end by 8 bases, with 5 bases between. The CDR3 protein is CASRGDEQFF. The CDR3 nucleotides read TGTGCCAGTAGGGGGGATGAGCAGTTCTTC. The variable domain in full, with the rest retrieved from reference TRBV19 and TRBJ2-1, is DGGITQSPKYLFRKEGQNVTLSCEQNLNHDAMYWYRQDPGQGLRLIYYSQIVNDFQKGDIAEGYSVSREKKESFPLTVTSAQKNPTAFYLCASRGDEQFFGPGTRLTVL.

The chain uses TRBV11-2 and TRBJ2-2; 9 bases map to TRBD1. Germline V gene sequence: CDR1 SGHAT, CDR2 FQNNGV. The junction had 7 bases not matched to a gene; V was cut back by 5 bases and J by 6 bases. The CDR3 loop spans 15 amino acids. The CDR3 coding sequence is TGTGCCAGCAGCGATGGACAGGGGATTCCCGGGGAGCTGTTTTTT. Translated: CASSDGQGIPGELFF.

This clone was recorded only once. This chain uses TRBV25-1 with TRBJ1-2; possibly TRBD1 for D (6 bases). Germline assignment: CDR1 MGHDK and CDR2 SYGVNS. The CDR3 is 12 amino acids. V was trimmed by 5 bases and J by 4 bases, leaving 8 bases between them. The CDR3 protein is CASSRGGYGYTF. DNA of the CDR3: TGTGCCAGCAGTAGAGGGGGCTATGGCTACACCTTC.

V is TRBV5-1 and J is TRBJ1-2, with D maybe TRBD1 (5 bases). CDR3 length: 15 amino acids. V was clipped by 4 bases and J by 5 bases, with 18 bases between them. Germline lookup yields CDR1 SGHRS and CDR2 YFSETQ. The CDR3 DNA follows: TGCGCCAGCAGCAAGGATGGCAGGGAAAGGTATGGCTACACCTTC. Residues: CASSKDGRERYGYTF.

V usage is TRBV27 and J usage is TRBJ2-5, with D maybe TRBD2 (7 bases). There are 14 residues in the CDR3. Between the trimmed V and J ends, which lost 3 bases and 7 bases, there was a span of 15 bases. Germline CDR1 reads MNHEY; CDR2 reads SMNVEV (reference sequence). The CDR3 DNA follows: TGTGCCAGCAGTTTTTGGGGGGGGCGAGGGACCCAGTACTTC. This encodes CASSFWGGRGTQYF.

This clone is a singleton in its sample. The sample contains more than one DNA sequence encoding this CDR3. The rearrangement links TRBV6-1 to TRBJ1-5; D not resolved. Trimming stripped 4 bases from V and 7 bases from J, with 17 bases between. The length of the CDR3 is 15 residues. CDR1 is MNHNS and CDR2 is SASEGT in the germline V gene. This CDR3 is CASSGLAAVGQPQHF. The DNA for the CDR3 is TGTGCCAGCAGTGGGCTAGCAGCTGTCGGACAGCCCCAGCATTTT.

The chain has TRBV21-1 and TRBJ2-4; the listed D gene, TRBD1, was not tested against the DNA. TRBV21-1 is recorded as a pseudogene. There are 16 residues in the CDR3. CDR3 in amino acids: CASSRDRPLAKNIQYF. CDR3 coding DNA: TGTGCCAGCAGTCGGGACAGGCCGCTAGCCAAAAACATTCAGTACTTC.

This clone occurred once. The chain links TRBV6-4 to TRBJ2-1, with TRBD2 identical over 9 bases. Per germline, CDR1 MRHNA and CDR2 SNTAGT. The CDR3 loop spans 12 amino acids. Trimming took 8 bases from V and 11 from J; bases not matched to a gene: 7. The CDR3 nucleotides read TGTGCCAGCGCATATAGCGGGGGCAAGCAGTTCTTC. Translated, it gives CASAYSGGKQFF.

This clone turned up a few times. This chain joins TRBV2 and TRBJ1-1; D remains unclear. The V end lost 5 bases, the J end lost 2 bases, and 15 bases lay between the germline ends. Per the germline V gene, CDR1 is SNHLY and CDR2 is FYNNEI. CDR3 length equals 15 residues. The chain's CDR3 is CASSLEGRVNTEAFF. The CDR3, as DNA: TGTGCCAGCAGTCTTGAAGGGCGGGTCAACACTGAAGCTTTCTTT. The entire variable domain, with the rest obtained from reference TRBV2 and TRBJ1-1, is as follows: EPEVTQTPSHQVTQMGQEVILRCVPISNHLYFYWYRQILGQKVEFLVSFYNNEISEKSEIFDDQFSVERPDGSNFTLKIRSTKLEDSAMYFCASSLEGRVNTEAFFGQGTRLTVV.

The V call is TRBV6-1, the J call TRBJ2-2; D might be TRBD2 (7 bases). The germline V and J ends were trimmed by 8 bases and 5 bases, with 15 bases remaining between them. Per germline, CDR1 MNHNS and CDR2 SASEGT. CDR3 length: 14 amino acids. As DNA, the CDR3 is TGTGCCAGCCTAGGGGGGGCCTGGACCGGGGAGCTGTTTTTT. Its protein product is CASLGGAWTGELFF.

The chain employs TRBV29-1 and TRBJ1-2; the match to TRBD1 covers 8 bases. Per germline, CDR1 SQVTM and CDR2 ANQGSEA. V was clipped by 6 bases and J by 6 bases; unmatched bases: 12. The CDR3 has 14 residues. The CDR3 bases are TGCAGCGTACCCCTTGAGGACAGGGACGATGGCTACACCTTC. Amino acids: CSVPLEDRDDGYTF. The variable domain in full, with the rest retrieved from reference TRBV29-1 and TRBJ1-2, is SAVISQKPSRDICQRGTSLTIQCQVDSQVTMMFWYRQQPGQSLTLIATANQGSEATYESGFVIDKFPISRPNLTFSTLTVSNMSPEDSSIYLCSVPLEDRDDGYTFGSGTRLTVV.

This clone was detected only a few times. This rearrangement joins TRBV20-1 to TRBJ2-1; 10 bases line up with TRBD1. The CDR3 sequence is 11 residues long. Germline lookup yields CDR1 DFQATT and CDR2 SNEGSKA (reference sequence). CDR3 bases: TGCAGCCCGGGACAGGGGAGTGAGCAGTTCTTC. Amino acids: CSPGQGSEQFF.

This clone was picked up many times. The chain uses TRBV6-4 and TRBJ1-1; D is undetermined. CDR3 length equals 13 residues. The germline V gene has CDR1 MRHNA and CDR2 SNTAGT. V lost 4 bases to trimming and J lost 5 bases, with 11 bases between them. The CDR3 protein is CASSVSIQTEAFF. The CDR3 DNA reads as TGTGCCAGCAGTGTTTCCATACAGACTGAAGCTTTCTTT.

The chain carries TRBV5-6 and TRBJ2-4, with D perhaps TRBD1 (6 bases). The CDR3 has 14 amino acids. In germline, CDR1 is SGHDT, CDR2 YYEEEE. V lost 3 bases, J lost 1 base, and 8 bases lay in between. CDR3 DNA: TGTGCCAGCAGCTCTACAGGGGCCAAAAACATTCAGTACTTC. Translating gives CASSSTGAKNIQYF.

This chain joins TRBV27 and TRBJ2-1, with D possibly being TRBD1 (6 bases). This CDR3 has 15 residues. The V gene lost 8 bases and the J gene lost 5 bases, with 19 bases spanning the gap. Germline V gene lookup returns CDR1 MNHEY and CDR2 SMNVEV (reference sequence). This CDR3 is CASSVGGGVHNEQFF. CDR3 DNA: TGTGCCAGCTCTGTAGGGGGTGGGGTTCACAATGAGCAGTTCTTC.

The rearrangement joins TRBV30 to TRBJ1-1; the D is unclear. Trimming cost V 0 bases and J 0 bases, with 11 bases left between them. This CDR3 has 15 amino acids. From germline, CDR1 is GTSNPN and CDR2 SVGIG (reference sequence). CDR3 DNA: TGTGCCTGGAGTGTAGGACCGAGAATGAACACTGAAGCTTTCTTT. It encodes CAWSVGPRMNTEAFF.

The CDR3 region has the DNA TGCAGTGCTGGAGGGATTTACGAGCAGTACTTC. Translated, it gives CSAGGIYEQYF. The chain uses TRBV20-1 and TRBJ2-7; weak D call: TRBD2 (6 bases). This CDR3 has 11 residues. V was shortened by 5 bases and J by 4 bases, with 9 bases between the two germline ends. Germline V CDR1 and CDR2: DFQATT, SNEGSKA (reference sequence).

This rearrangement joins TRBV19 to TRBJ1-5; D perhaps matches TRBD1 (5 bases). CDR3 size: 15 residues. CDR1 LNHDA and CDR2 SQIVND come from the germline V gene (reference sequence). Trimming took off 3 bases at V and 5 bases at J, with 14 bases between the two ends. The CDR3 DNA reads TGTGCCAGTAGTATGTCGACAGTGATTTATCAGCCCCAGCATTTT. Translation gives CASSMSTVIYQPQHF.

The J gene is TRBJ1-2, the V gene TRBV6-4, with 7 bases fitting TRBD1. Germline V gene lookup returns CDR1 MRHNA and CDR2 SNTAGT. J lost 3 bases, V lost 6 bases, and 7 bases had no gene match. The CDR3 is 14 residues long. The CDR3 loop is CASSLRQGDYGYTF. CDR3 coding DNA: TGTGCCAGCAGCCTAAGACAGGGAGACTATGGCTACACCTTC.

This rearrangement joins TRBV4-2 to TRBJ2-3, with D perhaps TRBD2 (7 bases). Germline assignment: CDR1 LGHNA and CDR2 YNFKEQ. V was trimmed by 0 bases and J by 6 bases, leaving 10 bases between them. The CDR3 is 14 amino acids. The CDR3 DNA reads TGTGCCAGCAGCCAAGATGAGGGGGGGGATACGCAGTATTTT. This gives the protein CASSQDEGGDTQYF.

This rearrangement joins TRBV19 to TRBJ2-7; the D gene could be TRBD1 or TRBD2 (5 bases each). From germline, CDR1 is LNHDA and CDR2 SQIVND (reference sequence). Trimming cost V 5 bases and J 0 bases, with 14 bases left between them. The CDR3 is made up of 15 amino acids. The CDR3 spells CASSFAEGSSYEQYF. The DNA of the CDR3 is TGTGCCAGTAGTTTCGCCGAGGGGAGCTCCTACGAGCAGTACTTC.